A single sample gave rise to the 24 T cell receptor beta chains below, sequenced in a study of cytomegalovirus exposure and HLA in healthy donors (dated 2017 in TCRdb). Preparation of the library involved the immunoSEQ multiplex PCR assay. TCRdb carries this immuneACCESS record with in-frame sequences only. Its versions omit some clonotypes, under half of them owing to an unresolved V gene in the studies checked, with the rest unexplained. Counted in this sample were approximately 170,000 clones; about 85% of them appeared once. 15% to 20% of the sample is taken by the ten largest. The specimen sequenced was PBMCs. These receptors all stem from a man aged 18-30 years in good health and CMV-seropositive.

This clone has just one count. The V call is TRBV9, the J call TRBJ1-1; the D is unclear. In germline, CDR1 is SGDLS, CDR2 YYNGEE. This CDR3 has 13 residues. V lost 1 base to trimming and J lost 7 bases, with 11 bases between them. CDR3 sequence: CASSVSGSGEAFF. Here the CDR3 DNA reads TGTGCCAGCAGCGTATCCGGTTCGGGTGAAGCTTTCTTT.

This chain uses TRBV30 with TRBJ2-3; no definite D call. Per the germline V gene, CDR1 is GTSNPN and CDR2 is SVGIG (reference sequence). The CDR3 runs 15 residues. V was cut by 0 bases and J by 2 bases, with 12 bases left in between. As DNA, the CDR3 is TGTGCCTGGAGTGTCGGCGGATCCTCCACAGATACGCAGTATTTT. Protein sequence: CAWSVGGSSTDTQYF.

The V gene is TRBV7-9, the J gene TRBJ2-7; 9 nucleotides align to TRBD1. J gave up 4 bases and V 5 bases, and 6 bases lay outside the gene matches. This CDR3 region has 14 residues. The germline CDR1 and CDR2 sequences are SEHNR and FQNEAQ (reference sequence). Here the CDR3 reads CASSLRQGVYEQYF. CDR3 nucleotide sequence: TGTGCCAGCAGCCTTAGACAGGGGGTTTACGAGCAGTACTTC.

The CDR3 bases are TGTGCCTGGGAGGAGGTGAGCTCCTACAATGAGCAGTTCTTC. This sequence encodes CAWEEVSSYNEQFF. The gene calls are TRBV30 and TRBJ2-1; D may be TRBD2 (5 bases). The germline CDR1 and CDR2 sequences are GTSNPN and SVGIG (reference sequence). The CDR3 loop spans 14 amino acids. The V end was cut by 5 bases, the J end by 0 bases, with 11 bases between. Variable domain in full (rest from reference TRBV30 and TRBJ2-1): SQTIHQWPATLVQPVGSPLSLECTVEGTSNPNLYWYRQAAGRGLQLLFYSVGIGQISSEVPQNLSASRPQDRQFILSSKKLLLSDSGFYLCAWEEVSSYNEQFFGPGTRLTVL.

The genes are TRBV2 and TRBJ2-2, with a weak D call TRBD2 (5 bases). The germline V and J ends were trimmed by 8 bases and 6 bases, with 13 bases remaining between them. Per the germline V gene, CDR1 is SNHLY and CDR2 is FYNNEI. This CDR3 contains 13 residues. The DNA for the CDR3 is TGTGCCAGCGGGCTCCGGGAATCCGGGGAGCTGTTTTTT. Amino acid sequence: CASGLRESGELFF.

The chain employs TRBV6-1 and TRBJ2-7; 8 nucleotides align to TRBD1. CDR3 length: 13 residues. With 5 bases clipped from V and 3 bases from J, the junction kept 3 bases outside the gene matches. Per the germline V gene, CDR1 is MNHNS and CDR2 is SASEGT. CDR3 nucleotides: TGTGCCAGCAGTCGACAGGGGATCTACGAGCAGTACTTC. Translated, it gives CASSRQGIYEQYF.

This chain joins TRBV10-3 and TRBJ2-7; D is undetermined. In germline, CDR1 is ENHRY, CDR2 SYGVKD. V gave up 0 bases and J gave up 7 bases, with 7 bases separating them. The CDR3 runs 12 residues. CDR3 sequence: CAISESSEEQYF. As DNA, the CDR3 is TGTGCCATCAGTGAGTCGTCGGAGGAGCAGTACTTC.

The chain joins TRBV28 to TRBJ1-4; 11 positions agree with TRBD1. In germline, CDR1 is MDHEN, CDR2 SYDVKM. V dropped 6 bases and J dropped 0; count of bases not matched to a gene: 6. CDR3 size: 17 residues. CDR3 amino acids: CASSIGQGAPTNEKLFF. Written as DNA, the CDR3 is TGTGCCAGCAGCATCGGACAGGGGGCCCCAACTAATGAAAAACTGTTTTTT.

The rearrangement links TRBV7-6 to TRBJ2-7; D is perhaps TRBD1 (6 bases). Trimming removed 5 bases at V and 5 bases at J, with 19 bases between. The CDR3 extends over 15 amino acids. Germline CDR1 reads SGHVS; CDR2 reads FNYEAQ. CDR3 nucleotide sequence: TGTGCCAGCAGCGTAGGACAGATGGGAATCGACGAGCAGTACTTC. It encodes CASSVGQMGIDEQYF.

The chain couples TRBV5-4 to TRBJ1-2; possibly TRBD1 for D (6 bases). Germline CDR1 reads SGHNT; CDR2 reads YYREEE (reference sequence). V lost 1 base to trimming and J lost 8 bases, with 12 bases between them. CDR3 size: 13 residues. The CDR3 nucleotides read TGTGCCAGCAGCTTGATGGGGGCGCCGGGCTACACCTTC. Its protein product is CASSLMGAPGYTF.

J is TRBJ2-1 and V is TRBV19; 13 nucleotides line up with TRBD2. Germline CDR1 reads LNHDA; CDR2 reads SQIVND (reference sequence). V was pared by 5 bases and J by 8 bases, with 6 bases of the junction left unmatched. The CDR3 runs to 15 residues. This chain's CDR3 is CASSLTSGRIDEQFF. The CDR3 DNA sequence: TGTGCCAGTAGTTTGACTAGCGGGAGGATCGATGAGCAGTTCTTC.

The V gene is TRBV6-5, the J gene TRBJ2-3; 8 nucleotides line up with TRBD1. The CDR3 sequence is 14 residues long. V shed 4 bases, J shed 8 bases, and the junction held 8 bases outside the gene matches. The V gene's germline CDR1 is MNHEY and CDR2 SVGAGI. CDR3 nucleotide sequence: TGTGCCAGCAGTTCCCCCCAGGGGGCGGGTACGCAGTATTTT. Its protein product is CASSSPQGAGTQYF.

The chain is built from TRBV4-1 and TRBJ2-5; D might be TRBD2 (8 bases). Germline CDR1 reads MGHRA; CDR2 reads YSYEKL. The CDR3 is made up of 14 amino acids. With 1 base removed from V and 9 bases from J, the gap between germline ends came to 15 bases. CDR3 loop: CASSQGDGRGPQYF. The CDR3 DNA sequence: TGCGCCAGCAGCCAAGGGGACGGGAGGGGGCCCCAGTACTTC.

The chain is built from TRBV12-5 and TRBJ1-2; maybe TRBD1 (5 bases). The CDR3 is 13 residues long. The V gene lost 5 bases and the J gene lost 4 bases, with 11 bases spanning the gap. Looked up from germline, CDR1 is LGHNT and CDR2 is FRNRAP. This chain's CDR3 is CASGGGAVYGYTF. CDR3 DNA: TGTGCTAGTGGTGGAGGGGCTGTCTATGGCTACACCTTC.

This clone showed up just a few times. Additional DNA sequences in this sample encode the identical CDR3. The chain recombines TRBV28 with TRBJ1-3, with 9 bases aligning to TRBD1. The germline V gene has CDR1 MDHEN and CDR2 SYDVKM. The CDR3 length is 14 residues. With 4 bases clipped from V and 3 bases from J, the junction kept 1 base outside the gene matches. The CDR3 coding sequence is TGTGCCAGCAGTTCGGGACAGGGTGGAAACACCATATATTTT. It is translated as CASSSGQGGNTIYF.

This chain uses TRBV5-1 with TRBJ2-7, with 9 bases lining up with TRBD1. V lost 0 bases and J lost 3; bases outside the gene matches: 7. CDR3 length: 16 residues. Looked up from germline, CDR1 is SGHRS and CDR2 is YFSETQ. The CDR3 loop reads CASSLAMGQGLYEQYF. CDR3 sequence (DNA): TGCGCCAGCAGCTTGGCCATGGGACAGGGACTCTACGAGCAGTACTTC.

The count of this clone is one. This chain links TRBV11-3 with TRBJ2-7; TRBD1 aligns across 7 bases. J gave up 3 bases and V 0 bases, and 8 bases lay outside the gene matches. Germline CDR1 reads SGHNT; CDR2 reads YENEEA. The length of the CDR3 is 16 residues. The DNA for the CDR3 is TGTGCCAGCAGCTTAGAATCAGGGCCAGGGGGCTACGAGCAGTACTTC. Protein product: CASSLESGPGGYEQYF.

The chain recombines TRBV28 with TRBJ2-4; D might be TRBD1 (5 bases). Trimming removed 6 bases at V and 8 bases at J, with 17 bases between. Germline lookup yields CDR1 MDHEN and CDR2 SYDVKM. The CDR3 covers 14 residues. DNA of the CDR3: TGTGCCAGCAGCGGACCTTCCAAAGGGGACATTCAGTACTTC. This gives the protein CASSGPSKGDIQYF.

CDR3 in amino acids: CASSPGGLREQYF. The CDR3 coding sequence is TGTGCCAGCAGCCCGGGGGGGCTTAGGGAGCAGTACTTC. V and J are TRBV7-9 and TRBJ2-7; the match to TRBD2 covers 8 bases. This CDR3 region has 13 residues. V lost 5 bases and J lost 7; bases outside the gene matches: 7. The germline gives CDR1 SEHNR, CDR2 FQNEAQ (reference sequence).

The chain is built from TRBV2 and TRBJ2-7; D uncertain. Germline loops: CDR1 SNHLY, CDR2 FYNNEI. The V end lost 5 bases, the J end lost 3 bases, and 8 bases lay between the germline ends. The CDR3 has 12 residues. The CDR3 here is CASSPQDYEQYF. The CDR3 coding sequence is TGTGCCAGCAGTCCACAAGACTACGAGCAGTACTTC.

V usage is TRBV7-3 and J usage is TRBJ2-5, with 9 bases that match TRBD1. V lost 5 bases and J lost 5; bases outside the gene matches: 6. Germline-derived CDR1 and CDR2 are SGHTA and FQGTGA. The CDR3 contains 14 residues. In DNA, the CDR3 is TGTGCCAGCAGCGCCACAGGGGGCTGGGAGACCCAGTACTTC. Its translation is CASSATGGWETQYF.

V is TRBV7-9 and J is TRBJ2-1; D remains unclear. Trimming took off 4 bases at V and 5 bases at J, with 6 bases between the two ends. Germline V gives CDR1 SEHNR, CDR2 FQNEAQ (reference sequence). This CDR3 spans 12 amino acids. The CDR3 DNA follows: TGTGCCAGCAGCTCCCACAACAATGAGCAGTTCTTC. Residues: CASSSHNNEQFF.

The chain uses TRBV6-6 and TRBJ1-5; D perhaps matches TRBD1 (6 bases). V shed 5 bases and J shed 2 bases, with 13 bases lying between them. From germline, CDR1 is MNHNY and CDR2 SVGAGI (reference sequence). This CDR3 contains 15 residues. This CDR3 reads CASSPTGYGNQPQHF. The CDR3 region has the DNA TGTGCCAGCAGTCCAACAGGGTATGGCAATCAGCCCCAGCATTTT.

In this sample, this clone turned up once. This chain uses TRBV19 with TRBJ2-2; D is unclear. The CDR3 sequence is 13 residues long. The ends were cut back, 1 base at V and 4 bases at J, with 4 bases in the middle. CDR1 LNHDA and CDR2 SQIVND come from the germline V gene (reference sequence). The CDR3 DNA reads as TGTGCCAGTAGTATAGCCCTCACCGGGGAGCTGTTTTTT. Translated, it gives CASSIALTGELFF.